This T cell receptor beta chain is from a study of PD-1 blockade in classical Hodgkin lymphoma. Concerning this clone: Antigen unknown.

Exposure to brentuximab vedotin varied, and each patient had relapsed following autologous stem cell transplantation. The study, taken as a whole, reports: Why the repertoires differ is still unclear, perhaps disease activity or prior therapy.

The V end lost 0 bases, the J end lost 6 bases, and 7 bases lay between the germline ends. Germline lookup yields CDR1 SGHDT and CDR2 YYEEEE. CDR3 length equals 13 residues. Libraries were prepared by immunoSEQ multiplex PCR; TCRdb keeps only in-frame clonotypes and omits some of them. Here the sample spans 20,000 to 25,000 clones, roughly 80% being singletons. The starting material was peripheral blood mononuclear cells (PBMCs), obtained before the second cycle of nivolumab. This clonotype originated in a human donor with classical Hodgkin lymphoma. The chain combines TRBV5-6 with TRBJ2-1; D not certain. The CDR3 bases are TGTGCCAGCAGCTTGGAGTCCCCCAATGAGCAGTTCTTC. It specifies CASSLESPNEQFF.